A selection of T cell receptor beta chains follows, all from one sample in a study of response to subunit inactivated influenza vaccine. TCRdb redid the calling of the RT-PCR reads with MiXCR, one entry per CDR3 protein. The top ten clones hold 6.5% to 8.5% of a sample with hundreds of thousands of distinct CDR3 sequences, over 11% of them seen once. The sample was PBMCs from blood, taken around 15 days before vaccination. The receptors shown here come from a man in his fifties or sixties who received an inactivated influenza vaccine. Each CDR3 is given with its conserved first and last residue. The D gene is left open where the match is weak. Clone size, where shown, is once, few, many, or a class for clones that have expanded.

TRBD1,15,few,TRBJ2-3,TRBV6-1,CASSETPTGADTQYF,TGTGCCAGCAGTGAAACCCCGACAGGGGCCGATACGCAGTATTTT
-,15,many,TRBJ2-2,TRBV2,CASSERVSNTGELFF,TGTGCCAGCAGTGAACGGGTGTCGAACACCGGGGAGCTGTTTTTT
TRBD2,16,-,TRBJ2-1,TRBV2,CASSERAGVPYNEQFF,TGTGCCAGCAGTGAAAGAGCGGGAGTACCCTACAATGAGCAGTTCTTC
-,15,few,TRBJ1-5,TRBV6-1,CASTEGVLGNQPQHF,TGTGCCAGCACCGAAGGGGTCTTGGGAAATCAGCCCCAGCATTTT
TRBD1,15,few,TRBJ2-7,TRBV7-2,CASSPEGQVAYEQYF,TGTGCCAGCAGCCCAGAGGGACAGGTTGCCTACGAGCAGTACTTC
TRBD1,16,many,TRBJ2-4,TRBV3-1,CASSPGGGLASNIQYF,TGTGCCAGCAGCCCAGGGGGCGGGCTAGCTTCTAACATTCAGTACTTC
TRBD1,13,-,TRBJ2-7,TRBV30,CAWSSGQGWEQYF,TGTGCCTGGAGTTCGGGACAGGGGTGGGAGCAGTACTTC
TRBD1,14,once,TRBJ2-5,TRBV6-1,CASKGTGGEETQYF,TGTGCCAGCAAAGGGACAGGGGGCGAAGAGACCCAGTACTTC
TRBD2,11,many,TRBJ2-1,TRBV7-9,CASSTRTSEFF,TGTGCCAGCAGCACCCGGACTAGCGAGTTCTTC
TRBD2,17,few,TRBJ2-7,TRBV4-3,CASSQEVFGRALNEQYF,TGCGCCAGCAGCCAAGAAGTCTTCGGGAGGGCCCTCAACGAGCAGTACTTC
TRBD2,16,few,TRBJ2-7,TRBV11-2,CASSSPLRGSSYEQYF,TGTGCCAGCAGCTCCCCTTTGCGGGGGAGCTCCTACGAGCAGTACTTC
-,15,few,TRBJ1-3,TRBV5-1,CASSLMGYSGNTIYF,TGCGCCAGCAGCTTGATGGGGTACTCTGGAAACACCATATATTTT
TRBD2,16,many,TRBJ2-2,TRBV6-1,CASSRSGGTNTGELFF,TGTGCCAGCAGTCGTAGCGGGGGGACAAACACCGGGGAGCTGTTTTTT
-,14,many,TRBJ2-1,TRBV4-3,CASSQDINYNEQFF,TGCGCCAGCAGCCAAGATATCAACTACAATGAGCAGTTCTTC
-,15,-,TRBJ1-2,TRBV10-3,CAISEDAESLYGYTF,TGTGCCATCAGTGAGGACGCGGAAAGCCTCTATGGCTACACCTTC
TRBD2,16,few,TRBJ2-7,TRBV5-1,CASSSLGLAQTYEQYF,TGCGCCAGCAGCTCCTTAGGACTAGCCCAAACCTACGAGCAGTACTTC
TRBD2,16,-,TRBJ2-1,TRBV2,CASQKTSGGAGNEQFF,TGTGCCAGCCAGAAGACTAGCGGGGGGGCGGGCAATGAGCAGTTCTTC
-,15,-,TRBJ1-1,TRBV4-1,CASSRTVTGNTEAFF,TGCGCCAGCAGCCGCACCGTGACGGGGAACACTGAAGCTTTCTTT
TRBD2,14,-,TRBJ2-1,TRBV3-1,CASSPGGTHNEQFF,TGTGCCAGCAGCCCGGGGGGTACACATAATGAGCAGTTCTTC
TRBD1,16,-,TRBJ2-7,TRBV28,CASRATPGQGAIEQYF,TGTGCCAGCAGAGCTACCCCGGGACAGGGGGCAATCGAGCAGTACTTC
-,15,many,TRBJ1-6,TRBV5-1,CARPTPAGPNSPLHF,TGCGCCAGACCCACCCCGGCGGGACCGAATTCACCCCTCCACTTT
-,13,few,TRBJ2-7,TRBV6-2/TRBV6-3,CASSYRETYEQYF,TGTGCCAGCAGTTACAGGGAAACTTACGAGCAGTACTTC
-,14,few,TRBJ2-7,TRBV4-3,CASSVTPDSYEQYF,TGCGCCAGCAGCGTGACGCCGGACTCCTACGAGCAGTACTTC
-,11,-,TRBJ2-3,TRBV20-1,CSGGFTDTQYF,TGCAGTGGAGGGTTCACAGATACGCAGTATTTT
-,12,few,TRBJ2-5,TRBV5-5,CASNTGRETQYF,TGTGCCAGCAACACCGGCCGGGAGACCCAGTACTTC
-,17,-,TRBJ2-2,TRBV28,CASSLSPGSFVTGELFF,TGTGCCAGCAGTTTATCCCCCGGGAGTTTCGTAACCGGGGAGCTGTTTTTT
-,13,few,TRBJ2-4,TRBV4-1,CASSQAPGNIQYF,TGCGCCAGCAGCCAAGCGCCGGGAAACATTCAGTACTTC
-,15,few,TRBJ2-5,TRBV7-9,CASSTTGTYQETQYF,TGTGCCAGCAGCACAACAGGGACGTACCAAGAGACCCAGTACTTC
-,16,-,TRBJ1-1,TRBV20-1,CSARDDPGQLNTEAFF,TGCAGTGCTAGAGATGACCCTGGGCAATTGAACACTGAAGCTTTCTTT
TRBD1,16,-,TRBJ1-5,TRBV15,CATSRQQGAARQPQHF,TGTGCCACCAGCAGACAACAGGGGGCGGCGAGGCAGCCCCAGCATTTT
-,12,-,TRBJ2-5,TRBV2,CATMGDGETQYF,TGTGCCACCATGGGTGACGGGGAGACCCAGTACTTC
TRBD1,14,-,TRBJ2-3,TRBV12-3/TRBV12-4,CASSFQRGHNTQYF,TGTGCCAGCAGTTTTCAAAGGGGGCACAATACGCAGTATTTT